The 20 T cell receptor beta chains listed next were all sequenced from one sample in a study of shared clonotypes between healthy human individuals (dated by TCRdb to the early 2020s). The protocol used for the library was the immunoSEQ multiplex PCR assay. In TCRdb, the immuneACCESS table is reduced to in-frame sequences with V and J assigned. These tables do not hold every clone; where another copy was compared, an unresolved V gene accounts for under half, and the others remain unexplained. This sample is represented by 600,000 to 750,000 clones; around 91% of them were singletons. The top ten constitute more than 30% of the sample. Material for sequencing was memory CD8+ T cells from PBMCs. The sample's cell subset or site, from its label and the paper: CD45RO+ cells pooled with CCR7-negative TemRA cells. The receptors stem from a man aged 18 to 35 in good health. Some clones in this sample may be carry-over from other donors' samples.

The chain has TRBV5-4 and TRBJ2-5; 14 nucleotides match TRBD2. CDR1 is SGHNT, CDR2 YYREEE, per germline (reference sequence). The V segment lost 4 bases and the J segment 1 base; nucleotides outside the gene matches: 9. This CDR3 region has 18 residues. CDR3 loop: CASSNPGLAGDIQETQYF. The DNA for the CDR3 is TGTGCCAGCAGCAATCCGGGACTAGCGGGAGATATCCAAGAGACCCAGTACTTC. Full variable domain (outside the CDR3, taken from reference TRBV5-4 and TRBJ2-5): ETGVTQSPTHLIKTRGQQVTLRCSSQSGHNTVSWYQQALGQGPQFIFQYYREEENGRGNFPPRFSGLQFPNYSSELNVNALELDDSALYLCASSNPGLAGDIQETQYFGPGTRLLVL.

The chain combines TRBV5-6 with TRBJ1-1; 9 nucleotides match TRBD1. V lost 4 bases, J lost 7 bases, and 11 bases stayed unmatched. The CDR3 is 15 residues long. Germline V gene lookup returns CDR1 SGHDT and CDR2 YYEEEE. This CDR3 is CASSIYRDRVSEAFF. As DNA, the CDR3 is TGTGCCAGCAGCATATACCGGGACAGGGTGAGTGAAGCTTTCTTT.

Here the CDR3 reads CASSSGQGDEKLFF. The CDR3 coding sequence is TGTGCCAGCAGCTCGGGACAGGGAGATGAAAAACTGTTTTTT. The rearrangement uses TRBV7-9 and TRBJ1-4; TRBD1 agrees at 9 bases. This CDR3 has 14 amino acids. The ends lost 4 bases at V and 6 bases at J; junction bases unmatched: 3. Germline CDR1 reads SEHNR; CDR2 reads FQNEAQ (reference sequence).

The chain combines TRBV6-1 with TRBJ2-7; unclear D gene. The CDR3 is 15 amino acids. Trimming pared 0 bases from V and 3 bases from J, leaving 12 bases between. CDR1 and CDR2 from the germline V gene are MNHNS and SASEGT. In nucleotides, the CDR3 is TGTGCCAGCAGTGAAGCGCCCAGGACCAGCTACGAGCAGTACTTC. It encodes CASSEAPRTSYEQYF.

The chain joins TRBV27 to TRBJ2-2; no clear D. The V end lost 2 bases, the J end lost 6 bases, and 4 bases lay between the germline ends. Germline assignment: CDR1 MNHEY and CDR2 SMNVEV (reference sequence). This CDR3 comprises 12 residues. CDR3 DNA sequence: TGTGCCAGCAGTTTAATCCCCGGGGAGCTGTTTTTT. The encoded protein is CASSLIPGELFF.

This chain joins TRBV7-2 and TRBJ1-2; 7 nucleotides agree with TRBD1. Trimming cost V 3 bases and J 4 bases; bases outside gene matches: 11. CDR3 length equals 16 residues. CDR1 is SGHTA and CDR2 is FQGNSA in the germline V gene. Written as DNA, the CDR3 is TGTGCCAGCAGCTTTAAGTACAGGGGAGAGGGCTATGGCTACACCTTC. Its translation is CASSFKYRGEGYGYTF.

CDR3 amino acids: CASSYGTEYSGNTIYF. The CDR3 coding sequence is TGTGCCAGCAGTTACGGGACAGAATACTCTGGAAACACCATATATTTT. The rearrangement links TRBV6-6 to TRBJ1-3; 7 nucleotides line up with TRBD1. Trimming cost V 2 bases and J 0 bases; bases outside gene matches: 4. The CDR3 consists of 16 residues. Germline V gene sequence: CDR1 MNHNY, CDR2 SVGAGI (reference sequence).

J is TRBJ1-2 and V is TRBV5-1; 10 positions match TRBD1. J was trimmed by 1 base and V by 3 bases; bases with no gene match: 6. The CDR3 length is 16 residues. Germline V gene data show CDR1 as SGHRS and CDR2 as YFSETQ. CDR3 in DNA: TGCGCCAGCAGCTACCGGGACAGGGGTGTTAACTATGGCTACACCTTC. Its translation is CASSYRDRGVNYGYTF. Filled out from reference TRBV5-1 and TRBJ1-2, the complete variable domain reads KAGVTQTPRYLIKTRGQQVTLSCSPISGHRSVSWYQQTPGQGLQFLFEYFSETQRNKGNFPGRFSGRQFSNSRSEMNVSTLELGDSALYLCASSYRDRGVNYGYTFGSGTRLTVV.

This sequence joins TRBV15 and TRBJ1-2; no reliable D call. The germline gives CDR1 LNHNV, CDR2 YYDKDF (reference sequence). V was pared by 5 bases and J by 4 bases, with 17 bases between. The CDR3 has 15 amino acids. This chain's CDR3 is CATSRAGFLSYGYTF. The CDR3 DNA follows: TGTGCCACCAGCCGAGCAGGATTTCTTAGCTATGGCTACACCTTC.

The genes are TRBV7-9 and TRBJ1-2; 9 bases map to TRBD1. Germline lookup yields CDR1 SEHNR and CDR2 FQNEAQ (reference sequence). This CDR3 is built from 15 residues. J gave up 2 bases and V 2 bases, and 3 bases lay outside the gene matches. The CDR3 DNA reads TGTGCCAGCAGCTTATCCGGGACAGGGAACTATGGCTACACCTTC. Translating it yields CASSLSGTGNYGYTF. Full variable domain (remainder filled in from reference TRBV7-9 and TRBJ1-2): DTGVSQNPRHKITKRGQNVTFRCDPISEHNRLYWYRQTLGQGPEFLTYFQNEAQLEKSRLLSDRFSAERPKGSFSTLEIQRTEQGDSAMYLCASSLSGTGNYGYTFGSGTRLTVV.

The chain carries TRBV5-8 and TRBJ2-2, with D maybe TRBD1 (5 bases). Between the trimmed V and J ends, which lost 1 base and 7 bases, there was a span of 20 bases. Germline CDR1 is SGHTS and CDR2 is YDEGEE. The CDR3 runs 17 residues. The CDR3 DNA reads as TGTGCCAGCAGCTTGAGGACACGGCGTCTCACTGGCGGGGAGCTGTTTTTT. It yields the protein CASSLRTRRLTGGELFF.

The chain has TRBV27 and TRBJ2-1; 8 nucleotides align to TRBD2. Looked up from germline, CDR1 is MNHEY and CDR2 is SMNVEV (reference sequence). Trimming took 0 bases from V and 3 from J; bases not matched to a gene: 7. The CDR3 has 17 residues. The CDR3 DNA reads as TGTGCCAGCAGTTTATCATCGTACGGGGGGGTCTACAATGAGCAGTTCTTC. Translated, it gives CASSLSSYGGVYNEQFF.

In this sample, this clone turned up a few times. Here the CDR3 DNA reads TGTGCCATCAGTGAGTCGGGGCAGGAAGCTTTCTTT. Its protein product is CAISESGQEAFF. V and J are TRBV10-3 and TRBJ1-1, with D possibly being TRBD1 (5 bases). With 0 bases removed from V and 8 bases from J, the gap between germline ends came to 7 bases. The CDR3 is made up of 12 amino acids. The germline CDR1 and CDR2 sequences are ENHRY and SYGVKD.

The V gene is TRBV30, the J gene TRBJ1-4; no clear D gene. V lost 4 bases and J lost 8, with 8 bases in between. CDR1 and CDR2 (germline): GTSNPN, SVGIG (reference sequence). The CDR3 extends over 11 amino acids. CDR3 protein: CAWNLGEKLFF. The CDR3, as DNA: TGTGCCTGGAATTTAGGGGAAAAACTGTTTTTT.

The CDR3: CASSLGGESQPQHF. The CDR3 DNA follows: TGTGCCAGCAGCTTGGGGGGAGAAAGTCAGCCCCAGCATTTT. The chain uses TRBV7-9 and TRBJ1-5, with D tentatively TRBD1 (5 bases). Trimming removed 3 bases at V and 6 bases at J, with 12 bases between. The CDR3 loop spans 14 amino acids. Germline V gene data show CDR1 as SEHNR and CDR2 as FQNEAQ (reference sequence).

The J gene is TRBJ2-7, the V gene TRBV11-2; D may be TRBD1 or TRBD2 (5 bases each). The germline V gene encodes CDR1 SGHAT and CDR2 FQNNGV. The CDR3 is 16 residues long. V gave up 0 bases and J gave up 7 bases, with 19 bases separating them. CDR3 in DNA: TGTGCCAGCAGCTTAGATTTAGCAGGGACGACGTTGGAGCAGTACTTC. Amino acids: CASSLDLAGTTLEQYF.

This rearrangement joins TRBV2 to TRBJ2-1; D possibly uses TRBD1 or TRBD2 (5 bases each). The ends were cut back, 6 bases at V and 5 bases at J, with 17 bases in the middle. Germline CDR1 is SNHLY and CDR2 is FYNNEI. The CDR3 spans 15 residues. The CDR3 nucleotides read TGTGCCAGCAGCCCCCCCCCTGGGGGACACAATGAGCAGTTCTTC. Translation: CASSPPPGGHNEQFF.

The chain is built from TRBV7-8 and TRBJ1-4, with unresolved D. The CDR3 covers 13 residues. Trimming removed 5 bases at V and 8 bases at J, with 12 bases between. The germline gives CDR1 SGHVS, CDR2 FQNEAQ. CDR3: CASSPARPEKLFF. The DNA for the CDR3 is TGTGCCAGCAGCCCGGCCCGCCCGGAAAAACTGTTTTTT.

In this sample, this clone turned up once. V is TRBV4-3 and J is TRBJ2-2; D may match TRBD1 or TRBD2 (6 bases each). Trimming took 3 bases from V and 4 from J, leaving 18 bases between them. This CDR3 spans 17 amino acids. CDR1 is LGHNA, CDR2 YSLEER, per germline. The CDR3 DNA reads as TGCGCCAGCAGCCACCTAAAGGGGGGAGTCCGCACCGGGGAGCTGTTTTTT. Translating gives CASSHLKGGVRTGELFF.

The V call is TRBV9, the J call TRBJ2-3; 11 bases line up with TRBD2. Losses at the gene ends were 3 bases for V and 0 bases for J; bases not matched to a gene: 3. This CDR3 region has 16 residues. Looked up from germline, CDR1 is SGDLS and CDR2 is YYNGEE. The CDR3 bases are TGTGCCAGCAGCGACGGACTAGCGGGTAGCACAGATACGCAGTATTTT. Translating it yields CASSDGLAGSTDTQYF.